This record looks at one T cell receptor beta chain sequence and its context. This record comes from a study of OX40 agonist ivuxolimab in advanced cancers. V was clipped by 2 bases and J by 4 bases; unmatched bases: 5. The CDR3 totals 15 residues. CDR1 and CDR2 (germline): SGHRS, YFSETQ. Generated by immunoSEQ multiplex PCR, the TCRdb table keeps only in-frame clones and is missing some. Seen here are some 150,000 clones, roughly 91% observed once, and the top ten hold over 0.8%. The J gene is TRBJ2-1, the V gene TRBV5-1; 8 bases line up with TRBD2. The origin of this receptor is an adult with an advanced solid tumor such as melanoma, head and neck, liver or kidney cancer. The source material was CD4+ or CD8+ T cells sorted from blood, sampled in a trial of the OX40 agonist ivuxolimab. CDR3 amino acids: CASSLRRGAYNEQFF. In nucleotides, the CDR3 is TGCGCCAGCAGCTTAAGGCGGGGGGCATACAATGAGCAGTTCTTC.